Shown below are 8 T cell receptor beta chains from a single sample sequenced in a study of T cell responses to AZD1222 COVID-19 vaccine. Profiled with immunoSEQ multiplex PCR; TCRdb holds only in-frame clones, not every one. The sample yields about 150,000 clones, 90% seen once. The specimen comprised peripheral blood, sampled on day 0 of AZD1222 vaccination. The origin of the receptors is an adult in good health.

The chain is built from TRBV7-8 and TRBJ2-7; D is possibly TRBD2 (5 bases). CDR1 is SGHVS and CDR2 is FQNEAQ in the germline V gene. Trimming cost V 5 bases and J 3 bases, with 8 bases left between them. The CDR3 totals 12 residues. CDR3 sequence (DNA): TGTGCCAGCAGCCCGGGATTCTACGAGCAGTACTTC. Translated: CASSPGFYEQYF.

In DNA form, the CDR3 reads TGTGCCAGCAGCTTGTCGGGAGAAGAGACCCAGTACTTC. Translation: CASSLSGEETQYF. The gene calls are TRBV5-4 and TRBJ2-5; a weak D match, TRBD2 (6 bases). There are 13 residues in the CDR3. CDR1 and CDR2 from the germline V gene are SGHNT and YYREEE (reference sequence). Trimming pared 1 base from V and 3 bases from J, leaving 7 bases between.

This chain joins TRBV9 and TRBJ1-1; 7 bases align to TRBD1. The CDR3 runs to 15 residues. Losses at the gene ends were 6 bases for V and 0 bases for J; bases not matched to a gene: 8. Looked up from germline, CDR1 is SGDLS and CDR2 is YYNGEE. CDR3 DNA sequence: TGTGCCAGCACCCGGTCGACAGGGATGAACACTGAAGCTTTCTTT. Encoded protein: CASTRSTGMNTEAFF.

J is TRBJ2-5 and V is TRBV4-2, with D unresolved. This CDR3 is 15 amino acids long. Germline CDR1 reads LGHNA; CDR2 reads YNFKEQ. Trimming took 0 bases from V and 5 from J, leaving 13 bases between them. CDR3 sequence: CASSQDSGVIETQYF. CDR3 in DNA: TGTGCCAGCAGCCAAGATTCTGGGGTCATCGAGACCCAGTACTTC.

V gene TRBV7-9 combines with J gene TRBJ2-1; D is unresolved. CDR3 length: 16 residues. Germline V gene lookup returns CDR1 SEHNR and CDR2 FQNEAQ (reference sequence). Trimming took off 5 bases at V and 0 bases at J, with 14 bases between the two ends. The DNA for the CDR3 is TGTGCCAGCAGCCCTCAAGGCGGAGCCTCCTACAATGAGCAGTTCTTC. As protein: CASSPQGGASYNEQFF.

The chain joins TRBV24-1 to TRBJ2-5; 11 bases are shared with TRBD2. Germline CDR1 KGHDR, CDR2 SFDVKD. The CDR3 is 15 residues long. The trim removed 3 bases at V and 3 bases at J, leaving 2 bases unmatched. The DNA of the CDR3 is TGTGCCACCAGTGATCCACTAGCGGGAGAAGAGACCCAGTACTTC. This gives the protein CATSDPLAGEETQYF.

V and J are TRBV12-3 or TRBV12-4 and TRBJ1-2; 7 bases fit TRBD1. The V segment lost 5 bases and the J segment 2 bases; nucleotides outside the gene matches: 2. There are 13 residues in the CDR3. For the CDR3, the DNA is TGTGCCAGCAGTGGGACAGAAAACTATGGCTACACCTTC. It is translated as CASSGTENYGYTF.

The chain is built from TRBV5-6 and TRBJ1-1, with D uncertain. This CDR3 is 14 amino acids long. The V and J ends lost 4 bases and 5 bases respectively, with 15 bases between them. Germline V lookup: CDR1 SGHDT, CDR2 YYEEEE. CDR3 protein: CASSLKEGWTEAFF. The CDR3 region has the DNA TGTGCCAGCAGCCTCAAAGAGGGCTGGACTGAAGCTTTCTTT. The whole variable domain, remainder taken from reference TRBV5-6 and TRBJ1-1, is DAGVTQSPTHLIKTRGQQVTLRCSPKSGHDTVSWYQQALGQGPQFIFQYYEEEERQRGNFPDRFSGHQFPNYSSELNVNALLLGDSALYLCASSLKEGWTEAFFGQGTRLTVV.